This TCR beta chain was captured in a study of early T cells in non-severe SARS-CoV-2 infection. The overall study: Bulk RNA isolated from unsorted whole blood underwent sequencing; chains were not paired.

The table lists this clonotype with many counts. Each single cDNA molecule received a unique molecular identifier. TCRdb passed the 5' RACE reads through MiXCR, listing each CDR3 protein once. The sample lists about 38,000 distinct CDR3 sequences, 3.5% to 5% seen once, with around 15% in the top ten. Germline CDR1 and CDR2: LNHDA and SQIVND (reference sequence). The CDR3 consists of 13 residues. V lost 9 bases, J lost 8 bases, and 16 bases lay in between. The sequenced sample consisted of whole blood. This chain connects TRBV19 to TRBJ1-4; D perhaps matches TRBD1 (5 bases). This sequence was found in an adult who was a healthcare worker with PCR-confirmed SARS-CoV-2 infection or an uninfected control (not recorded which). The CDR3 loop is CASQPGLSEKLFF. In DNA form, the CDR3 reads TGTGCCAGCCAACCAGGGCTGAGCGAAAAACTGTTTTTT.